This T cell receptor beta chain was sequenced in a study of OX40 agonist ivuxolimab in advanced cancers. Sequencing used immunoSEQ multiplex PCR; TCRdb keeps in-frame clones, though not all of them. The repertoire includes around 150,000 clones, 85% to 95% of them detected once, and approximately 0.99% sits in the top ten. V was clipped by 6 bases and J by 5 bases, with 26 bases between them. The CDR3 covers 17 residues. In germline, CDR1 is MDHEN, CDR2 SYDVKM. The clonotype was recovered from an adult with an advanced solid tumor such as melanoma, head and neck, liver or kidney cancer. The sample in question was CD4+ or CD8+ T cells sorted from blood, obtained in a trial of the OX40 agonist ivuxolimab. The genes are TRBV28 and TRBJ2-7; weak D call: TRBD1 (6 bases). CDR3: CASSLTLDEGVWDEQYF. The CDR3 DNA reads TGTGCCAGCAGCCTGACGCTTGACGAGGGGGTGTGGGACGAGCAGTACTTC.